The T cell receptor (beta chain) under discussion was sequenced for a study of Ad26.COV2.S vaccination and SARS-CoV-2 variants. About the research overall: Doses of Ad26.COV2.S were injected into muscle once or twice, 56 days apart.

The germline CDR1 and CDR2 sequences are LGHNA and YNFKEQ. V lost 2 bases and J lost 3, with 10 bases in between. This CDR3 spans 15 amino acids. With respect to this clone: As yet, its antigen is unknown.

Documented treatment: about 20 received Ad26.COV2.S at low or high dose, single or two shots; about 5 received placebo; per-sample allocation not given. Vaccine and placebo recipients were sampled on day 63 after the first injection. What was given as vaccine was an Ad26 vector encoding Wuhan-strain SARS-CoV-2 spike. Study-wide findings and caveats: It was reported that spike-specific CD8+ and CD4+ T cell responses were substantially broad after vaccination.

Clones were sequenced by immunoSEQ multiplex PCR, and TCRdb holds only the in-frame ones, with some missing. The table shows some 480,000 clones, with around 85% occurring only once. The source is a person between 18 and 65 years old who received the Ad26.COV2.S COVID-19 vaccine or a placebo. V usage is TRBV4-2 and J usage is TRBJ1-4; possible D gene TRBD1, 5 bases. Sequenced material: peripheral blood, taken in a trial of Ad26.COV2.S vaccine versus placebo. CDR3: CASSQRRGPNEKLFF. CDR3 nucleotides: TGTGCCAGCAGCCAAAGGCGGGGACCTAATGAAAAACTGTTTTTT.